This T cell receptor beta chain was captured in a study of blood T cell repertoires in COVID-19 (dated by TCRdb to the early 2020s). For the wider study: Collaborator samples came from the United States, Italy and Spain and covered acute and convalescent phases of COVID-19. The prospective study material was composed of cDNA or gDNA derived from T cells, B-cell-depleted T cells, or PBMCs. The dataset comprised deeply sampled blood TCRbeta repertoires from subjects exposed to, actively infected with, or recovered from COVID-19. The repertoires were released in a freely available public database meant as a resource for research on the immune response to SARS-CoV-2. Samples came from the ongoing ImmuneRACE study (first 160 participants) plus 1,254 subjects from 6 global collaborators. Nearly every sample came with metadata listing a de-identified subject ID, COVID-19 status, age in years and sex. Where available, HLA class I and class II types were taken from metadata supplied by the sample provider and were not determined by assay-based typing. Broad study findings and their caveats: The amount of clinical and demographic metadata varied by source and participant and was provided uncurated.

Of note for this clone: This receptor's antigen is unknown. The record has no base qualities; no much larger clone is one base away.

The immunoSEQ Assay, a bias-controlled multiplex PCR, was used to amplify TCRbeta CDR3 regions from genomic DNA. The paper's processing steps were these. The number of nucleated cells in each sample was estimated by amplification of reference gene primers within the assay. Sequence reads were collapsed and filtered to measure the absolute abundance of every unique TCRbeta CDR3 rearrangement. For each sample, productive Simpson clonality was calculated as the square root of Simpson's diversity index over productive rearrangements. What TCRdb holds here is the immuneACCESS table cut down to in-frame rearrangements. Part of the clones is not present; checked against another copy, under half of the missing clones reflect an unresolved V gene, and the others are unexplained. V and J calls and clone size follow that table, whereas D and trimming were derived from the DNA. The sample table holds roughly 250,000 clones, of which more than 75% were seen once. About 1.6% of the sample lies in the top ten.

Measured from the cysteine to the phenylalanine, the CDR3 is 13 residues long. Only the CDR3 DNA is retained, 39 bases long and in frame from the first base. V is reduced by 8 bases and J by 5 bases, leaving a spacing of 16 bases between them. Per the germline V gene, MNHEY is the CDR1 and SVGAGI is the CDR2. Participants in the prospective study were enrolled through a virtual design, were aged about 18 to 90 years, and lived in about 25 United States geographic areas. In the prospective study, cohorts were assigned on the basis of participant-reported clinical history obtained from a screening survey and a study questionnaire. For ImmuneRACE Cohort 3, a participant was defined as recovered based on two consecutive negative NP/OP PCR tests, clearance by a healthcare professional, or resolution of symptoms. Mobile phlebotomists in the prospective study collected whole blood, serum and a nasopharyngeal or oropharyngeal swab from every participant. Prospective study participants could optionally give additional blood draws and questionnaires over an approximately 2-month period. Before DNA extraction, blood samples from the prospective study were shipped at room temperature or frozen.

The chain is encoded by TRBV6-5 joined to TRBJ2-7; tentative D gene TRBD1, with 6 bases matching. The source is a woman between 50 and 59 years old who had recovered from COVID-19. Sequences were obtained from PBMCs or T cells enriched from blood (not recorded which). The CDR3 region reads CASLQPDRDEQYF. The nucleotides are TGTGCCAGCCTCCAGCCGGACAGAGACGAGCAGTACTTC.